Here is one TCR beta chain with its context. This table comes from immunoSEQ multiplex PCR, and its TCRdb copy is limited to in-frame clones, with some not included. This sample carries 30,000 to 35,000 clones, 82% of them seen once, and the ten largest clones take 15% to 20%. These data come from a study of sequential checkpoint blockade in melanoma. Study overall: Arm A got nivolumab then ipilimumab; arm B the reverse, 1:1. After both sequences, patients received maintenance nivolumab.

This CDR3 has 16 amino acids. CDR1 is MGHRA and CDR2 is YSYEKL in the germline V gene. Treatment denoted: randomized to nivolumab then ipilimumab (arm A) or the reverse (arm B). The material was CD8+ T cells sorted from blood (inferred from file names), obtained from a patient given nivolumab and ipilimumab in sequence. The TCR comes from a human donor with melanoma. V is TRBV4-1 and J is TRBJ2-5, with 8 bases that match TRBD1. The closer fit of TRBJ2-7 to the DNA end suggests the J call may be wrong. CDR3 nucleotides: TGCGCCAGCAGCCCCCGAGGTTCAGGGGGCGCCTACGAGCAGTACTTC. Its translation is CASSPRGSGGAYEQYF.